The entry that follows covers one T cell receptor beta chain sequence. The data stem from a study of blood T cell repertoires in COVID-19. Only in-frame clones appear in the TCRdb table, and some are missing; sequencing was by immunoSEQ multiplex PCR. In the table there are some 160,000 clones, about 80% of which are singletons. Germline V gene data show CDR1 as MDHEN and CDR2 as SYDVKM. After removal of 2 bases from V and 6 bases from J, the junction contained 13 bases not matched to a gene. The CDR3 contains 18 residues. The clonotype originates from a man between 70 and 80 years old with active or convalescent COVID-19. Sequenced: peripheral blood. The chain links TRBV28 to TRBJ2-7; 13 positions agree with TRBD2. This CDR3 reads CASSLGGLGTSGVSEQYF. The CDR3 DNA reads TGTGCCAGCAGTTTAGGCGGGCTGGGGACTAGCGGGGTCAGCGAGCAGTACTTC.